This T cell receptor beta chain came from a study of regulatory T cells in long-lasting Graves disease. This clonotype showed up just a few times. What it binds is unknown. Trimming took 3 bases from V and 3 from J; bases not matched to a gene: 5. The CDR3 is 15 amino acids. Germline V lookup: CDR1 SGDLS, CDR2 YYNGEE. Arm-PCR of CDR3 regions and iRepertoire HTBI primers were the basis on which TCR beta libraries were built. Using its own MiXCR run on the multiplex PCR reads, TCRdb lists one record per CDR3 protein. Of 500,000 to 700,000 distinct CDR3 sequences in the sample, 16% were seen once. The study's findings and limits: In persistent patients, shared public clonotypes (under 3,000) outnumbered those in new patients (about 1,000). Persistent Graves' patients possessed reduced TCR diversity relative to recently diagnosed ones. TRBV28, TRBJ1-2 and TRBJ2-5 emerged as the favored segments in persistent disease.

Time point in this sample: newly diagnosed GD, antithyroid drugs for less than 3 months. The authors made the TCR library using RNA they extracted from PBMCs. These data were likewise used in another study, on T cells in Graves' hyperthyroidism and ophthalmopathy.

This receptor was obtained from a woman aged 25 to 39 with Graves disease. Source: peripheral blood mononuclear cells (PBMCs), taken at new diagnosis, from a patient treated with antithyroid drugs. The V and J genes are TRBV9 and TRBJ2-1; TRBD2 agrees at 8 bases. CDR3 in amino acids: CASSGLSGGYNEQFF. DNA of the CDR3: TGTGCCAGCAGCGGACTAAGCGGGGGCTACAATGAGCAGTTCTTC.